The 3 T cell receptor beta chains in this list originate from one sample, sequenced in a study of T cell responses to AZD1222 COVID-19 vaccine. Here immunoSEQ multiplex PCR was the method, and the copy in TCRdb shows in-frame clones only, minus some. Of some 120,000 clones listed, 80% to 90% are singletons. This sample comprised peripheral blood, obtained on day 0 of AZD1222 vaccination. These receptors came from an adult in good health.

CDR3 loop: CASSRRTSGGGTGELFF. The CDR3 DNA reads as TGTGCCAGCAGCCGCCGGACTAGCGGGGGGGGCACCGGGGAGCTGTTTTTT. The chain has TRBV7-2 and TRBJ2-2; 15 positions match TRBD2. V lost 5 bases and J lost 4; bases outside the gene matches: 5. The CDR3 loop spans 17 amino acids. The germline V gene has CDR1 SGHTA and CDR2 FQGNSA.

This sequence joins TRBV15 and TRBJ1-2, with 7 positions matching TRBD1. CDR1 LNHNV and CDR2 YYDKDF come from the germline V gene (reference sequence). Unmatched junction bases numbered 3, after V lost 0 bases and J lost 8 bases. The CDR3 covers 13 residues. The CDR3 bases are TGTGCCACCAGCAGAGATGGGACAGTCGGCTACACCTTC. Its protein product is CATSRDGTVGYTF.

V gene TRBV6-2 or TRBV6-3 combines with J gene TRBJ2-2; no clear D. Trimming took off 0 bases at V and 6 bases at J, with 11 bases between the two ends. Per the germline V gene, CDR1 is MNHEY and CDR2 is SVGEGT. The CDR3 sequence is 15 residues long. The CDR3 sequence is CASSYSELRSGELFF. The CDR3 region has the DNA TGTGCCAGCAGTTACTCGGAGCTAAGGTCCGGGGAGCTGTTTTTT.